This is a list of T cell receptor beta chains from one sample in a study of T-cell memory formation after mild COVID-19. TCRdb used MiXCR to reprocess the 5' RACE reads, holding one entry per CDR3 protein. There are 200,000 to 250,000 distinct CDR3 sequences in the sample; about 10% occur only once, and 3% lies in the top ten. The sample comprised PBMCs or a T cell subset sorted from them (not recorded which). The source of these receptors is a young man who had mild COVID-19 (a few samples of this study predate the infection). Cell type and time point are not known. The CDR3 runs from the conserved cysteine through the conserved F or W. The order of the fields is CDR3 length, D gene, J gene, clone size, V gene, CDR3 protein, CDR3 DNA. A D gene is named only where the DNA matches it firmly. For some rows the clone size is stated as once, few or many, or as a class when expanded; others skip it.

CDR3 length: 16
D gene: TRBD2
J gene: TRBJ2-5
clone size: -
V gene: TRBV7-2
CDR3 protein: CASSFTSGAILETQYF
CDR3 DNA: TGTGCCAGCAGCTTTACTAGCGGGGCCATATTGGAGACCCAGTACTTC

CDR3 length: 11
D gene: -
J gene: TRBJ2-7
clone size: many
V gene: TRBV7-2
CDR3 protein: CASSFYYEQYF
CDR3 DNA: TGTGCCAGCAGCTTTTACTACGAGCAGTACTTC

CDR3 length: 13
D gene: -
J gene: TRBJ2-1
clone size: few
V gene: TRBV20-1
CDR3 protein: CSAGSTSFNEQFF
CDR3 DNA: TGCAGTGCTGGCTCCACTAGTTTTAATGAGCAGTTCTTC

CDR3 length: 15
D gene: TRBD1
J gene: TRBJ1-1
clone size: few
V gene: TRBV7-3
CDR3 protein: CASSPTGGGYTEAFF
CDR3 DNA: TGTGCCAGCAGTCCGACAGGGGGCGGGTACACTGAAGCTTTCTTT

CDR3 length: 13
D gene: -
J gene: TRBJ2-5
clone size: -
V gene: TRBV3-1
CDR3 protein: CASSQTWRETQYF
CDR3 DNA: TGTGCCAGCAGCCAAACTTGGCGGGAGACCCAGTACTTC

CDR3 length: 12
D gene: TRBD2
J gene: TRBJ2-7
clone size: -
V gene: TRBV3-1
CDR3 protein: CASSRPGGEQYF
CDR3 DNA: TGTGCCAGCAGCCGTCCGGGGGGCGAGCAGTACTTC

CDR3 length: 15
D gene: TRBD1
J gene: TRBJ1-1
clone size: many
V gene: TRBV5-1
CDR3 protein: CASTYRQGLNTEAFF
CDR3 DNA: TGCGCCAGCACCTATCGACAGGGGCTTAACACTGAAGCTTTCTTT

CDR3 length: 13
D gene: -
J gene: TRBJ2-3
clone size: many
V gene: TRBV7-3
CDR3 protein: CASSRGWQDTQYF
CDR3 DNA: TGTGCCAGCAGCCGGGGGTGGCAGGATACGCAGTATTTT

CDR3 length: 15
D gene: TRBD2
J gene: TRBJ2-2
clone size: few
V gene: TRBV6-2/TRBV6-3
CDR3 protein: CASSSGGARTGELFF
CDR3 DNA: TGTGCCAGCAGTTCCGGGGGGGCCAGGACCGGGGAGCTGTTTTTT

CDR3 length: 13
D gene: -
J gene: TRBJ1-1
clone size: -
V gene: TRBV27
CDR3 protein: CASSLAGATEAFF
CDR3 DNA: TGTGCCAGCAGTTTGGCCGGCGCAACTGAAGCTTTCTTT

CDR3 length: 14
D gene: TRBD2
J gene: TRBJ2-3
clone size: many
V gene: TRBV30
CDR3 protein: CAWSVGLAADTQYF
CDR3 DNA: TGTGCCTGGAGTGTAGGGCTAGCGGCAGATACGCAGTATTTT

CDR3 length: 14
D gene: TRBD1
J gene: TRBJ1-2
clone size: -
V gene: TRBV7-2
CDR3 protein: CASRAGGPNYGYTF
CDR3 DNA: TGTGCCAGCAGAGCAGGGGGGCCCAACTATGGCTACACCTTC

CDR3 length: 14
D gene: -
J gene: TRBJ1-2
clone size: -
V gene: TRBV11-2
CDR3 protein: CASSLGSSGYGYTF
CDR3 DNA: TGTGCCAGCAGCTTAGGATCTTCGGGGTATGGCTACACCTTC

CDR3 length: 13
D gene: -
J gene: TRBJ2-5
clone size: -
V gene: TRBV7-9
CDR3 protein: CASSWGGQETQYF
CDR3 DNA: TGTGCCAGCAGCTGGGGCGGACAAGAGACCCAGTACTTC

CDR3 length: 15
D gene: -
J gene: TRBJ1-2
clone size: few
V gene: TRBV12-3/TRBV12-4
CDR3 protein: CASSPYNSQASGYTF
CDR3 DNA: TGTGCCAGCAGCCCCTATAACTCCCAGGCATCCGGCTACACCTTC

CDR3 length: 15
D gene: TRBD2
J gene: TRBJ2-1
clone size: once
V gene: TRBV20-1
CDR3 protein: CSAVRLAGGPNEQFF
CDR3 DNA: TGCAGTGCTGTCAGACTAGCGGGGGGGCCTAATGAGCAGTTCTTC

CDR3 length: 15
D gene: -
J gene: TRBJ2-3
clone size: few
V gene: TRBV12-3/TRBV12-4
CDR3 protein: CASSRDGGPTDTQYF
CDR3 DNA: TGTGCCAGCTCCAGGGACGGAGGACCCACAGATACGCAGTATTTT

CDR3 length: 16
D gene: TRBD2
J gene: TRBJ2-3
clone size: -
V gene: TRBV6-6
CDR3 protein: CASRIAGDPVTDTQYF
CDR3 DNA: TGTGCCAGCAGGATAGCGGGGGACCCTGTCACAGATACGCAGTATTTT

CDR3 length: 15
D gene: TRBD2
J gene: TRBJ2-7
clone size: -
V gene: TRBV5-6
CDR3 protein: CASSSLAGVTYEQYF
CDR3 DNA: TGTGCCAGCAGCTCGCTAGCGGGGGTGACCTACGAGCAGTACTTC

CDR3 length: 14
D gene: -
J gene: TRBJ2-5
clone size: -
V gene: TRBV5-1
CDR3 protein: CASSDGTGQETQYF
CDR3 DNA: TGCGCCAGCAGTGACGGGACGGGGCAAGAGACCCAGTACTTC

CDR3 length: 14
D gene: TRBD2
J gene: TRBJ2-3
clone size: few
V gene: TRBV20-1
CDR3 protein: CSGTSWLGSDTQYF
CDR3 DNA: TGCAGTGGGACTAGCTGGTTGGGTTCAGATACGCAGTATTTT

CDR3 length: 13
D gene: -
J gene: TRBJ1-1
clone size: -
V gene: TRBV27
CDR3 protein: CASSRGWDTEAFF
CDR3 DNA: TGTGCCAGCAGCCGGGGCTGGGACACTGAAGCTTTCTTT

CDR3 length: 12
D gene: -
J gene: TRBJ1-1
clone size: few
V gene: TRBV12-3/TRBV12-4
CDR3 protein: CASSFGGAEAFF
CDR3 DNA: TGTGCCAGCAGTTTTGGGGGTGCTGAAGCTTTCTTT

CDR3 length: 12
D gene: -
J gene: TRBJ1-5
clone size: few
V gene: TRBV7-9
CDR3 protein: CASSFQGRPQHF
CDR3 DNA: TGTGCCAGCAGCTTCCAGGGGCGGCCCCAGCATTTT

CDR3 length: 13
D gene: TRBD1
J gene: TRBJ1-2
clone size: few
V gene: TRBV20-1
CDR3 protein: CSATGQGGYGYTF
CDR3 DNA: TGCAGTGCCACAGGACAGGGTGGCTATGGCTACACCTTC

CDR3 length: 15
D gene: -
J gene: TRBJ2-1
clone size: -
V gene: TRBV9
CDR3 protein: CASSVVQDAYNEQFF
CDR3 DNA: TGTGCCAGCAGCGTAGTACAGGACGCCTACAATGAGCAGTTCTTC